Included here is one TCR beta chain sequence, with context. These data belong to a study of blood T cell repertoires in COVID-19. As for the study in general: Spain, Italy and the United States supplied samples that represented acute and convalescent COVID-19. PBMCs, B-cell-depleted T cells, or T cells were the source of the cDNA or gDNA that made up the material.

Authors' data handling: Quantification of nucleated cells was approximated via reference gene primer amplification. Repertoires were generated with immunoSEQ multiplex PCR, while TCRdb's copy carries only in-frame clones and drops some. Clone size and V and J calls were adopted from that table, with D and trimming inferred from the DNA. There are approximately 300,000 clones in the sample; 85% to 90% occur only once, and around 0.84% lies in the top ten. CDR3 length equals 16 residues. CDR1 is SGHVS, CDR2 FQNEAQ, per germline. The junction had 7 bases not matched to a gene; V was cut back by 4 bases and J by 1 base.

The receptor comes from a man aged 25 to 40 with acute or convalescent COVID-19. The chain has TRBV7-8 and TRBJ1-2; 9 nucleotides match TRBD1. Specimen: peripheral blood. The DNA for the CDR3 is TGTGCCAGCAGCTCTATACAGGGGGCAAATAACTATGGCTACACCTTC. It specifies CASSSIQGANNYGYTF.